This T cell receptor (beta chain) is drawn from a study of tissue T cells after allogeneic stem cell transplantation. As regards this clone: The antigen remains undetermined.

This table comes from immunoSEQ multiplex PCR, and its TCRdb copy is limited to in-frame clones, with some not included. The table shows around 9,100 clones, with roughly 50% occurring only once. CDR3 length equals 14 residues. CDR1 is LGHDT and CDR2 is YNNKEL in the germline V gene (reference sequence). J was trimmed by 5 bases and V by 4 bases; bases with no gene match: 3. Findings and caveats of the study: TCR repertoires tracked anatomic similarity, regardless of disease or transplant status. In patients and mice, blood and spleen missed much of tissue repertoire.

This chain links TRBV3-1 (or the pseudogene TRBV3-2) with TRBJ1-4; 8 bases fit TRBD1. This receptor was obtained from a female donor aged 60 or older with lung cancer. This sample comprised tissue from the jejunum, obtained at autopsy. The DNA for the CDR3 is TGTGCCAGCAGCCTGACAGGGGAAAATGAAAAACTGTTTTTT. Protein product: CASSLTGENEKLFF.